Each of the 3 T cell receptor beta chains below was sequenced from the same sample in a study of T cells in Graves' hyperthyroidism and ophthalmopathy. Researchers took RNA transcripts and amplified the TCR beta CDR3 regions from them. Primed by the HTBI set, a first-round RT-PCR was run on the TCR CDR3. TCRdb recomputed calls from the multiplex PCR reads with MiXCR, one row per CDR3 protein. There are about 520,000 distinct CDR3 sequences in the sample; around a quarter occur only once, and roughly 10% lies in the top ten. Material for sequencing was blood. The receptors were gathered from a young woman with Graves' ophthalmopathy.

J is TRBJ2-5 and V is TRBV6-1; perhaps TRBD2 as D (5 bases). The CDR3 runs to 12 residues. The V end was cut by 5 bases, the J end by 4 bases, with 8 bases between. The germline CDR1 and CDR2 sequences are MNHNS and SASEGT. The CDR3 DNA follows: TGTGCCAGCAGTCAGGACTCAGAGACCCAGTACTTC. Encoded protein: CASSQDSETQYF.

Worth noting for this clonotype: A much larger clone sits a single nucleotide away, making a read error possible. This chain connects TRBV9 to TRBJ1-2; a weak D match, TRBD1 (5 bases). The CDR3 has 15 residues. The V end lost 4 bases, the J end lost 4 bases, and 17 bases lay between the germline ends. CDR1 and CDR2 from the germline V gene are SGDLS and YYNGEE. The CDR3 nucleotides read TGTGCCAGCAGCTCCGGCGGGGCCGTGGGCTATGGCTACACCTTC. Translated: CASSSGGAVGYGYTF.

This clonotype was seen a few times. This chain links TRBV30 with TRBJ2-7, with 12 bases aligning to TRBD1. This CDR3 contains 14 residues. The V segment lost 5 bases and the J segment 6 bases; nucleotides outside the gene matches: 8. Germline loops: CDR1 GTSNPN, CDR2 SVGIG (reference sequence). This CDR3 is CAWSPGQGAGEQYF. DNA of the CDR3: TGTGCCTGGTCTCCGGGACAGGGGGCCGGCGAGCAGTACTTC.